Listed below are T cell receptor beta chains from one sample, sequenced in a study of T cell repertoires in cytomegalovirus infection. TCRdb analysed the reads with MiXCR anew, one entry per CDR3 protein. The top ten clones hold around 2.8% of a sample with approximately 750,000 distinct CDR3 sequences, 35% of them seen once. Sequenced: PBMCs. Receptor source: a human donor in good health (CMV status not recorded). Some clones in this sample may be carry-over from other donors' samples. The CDR3 runs from the conserved cysteine through the conserved F or W. D genes are given only for firm matches. Only part of the rows carry a size: once, few, many, or a class if the clone is expanded.

cdr3_nt: TGTGCCAGCAGCACCGGGACTGCCATTTACGAGCAGTACTTC
cdr3_aa: CASSTGTAIYEQYF
j_call: TRBJ2-7
v_call: TRBV7-8
clone_size: many
d_call: .

cdr3_nt: TGTGCCAGCGCGTCGGGCCCCAATAACTATGGCTACACCTTC
cdr3_aa: CASASGPNNYGYTF
j_call: TRBJ1-2
v_call: TRBV2
clone_size: .
d_call: .

cdr3_nt: TGCAGTGCTACCGGGACTAGCGGGCGAAATCCCCGTACGCAGTATTTT
cdr3_aa: CSATGTSGRNPRTQYF
j_call: TRBJ2-3
v_call: TRBV20-1
clone_size: .
d_call: TRBD2

cdr3_nt: TGTGCCATCAGTGAGCCGACGGGGGCCTACGAGCAGTACTTC
cdr3_aa: CAISEPTGAYEQYF
j_call: TRBJ2-7
v_call: TRBV10-3
clone_size: once
d_call: .

cdr3_nt: TGTGCCACCAGTGATTCGACGGGGACGGGGGCCACCGGGGAGCTGTTTTTT
cdr3_aa: CATSDSTGTGATGELFF
j_call: TRBJ2-2
v_call: TRBV24-1
clone_size: many
d_call: .

cdr3_nt: TGTGCCACCAGTGATTGCGACCGGACAGGGGAAGGAGATACGCAGTATTTT
cdr3_aa: CATSDCDRTGEGDTQYF
j_call: TRBJ2-3
v_call: TRBV24-1
clone_size: once
d_call: TRBD1

cdr3_nt: TGTGCCAGCAGTTTCGGGGGGCTGTCTAATGAAAAACTGTTTTTT
cdr3_aa: CASSFGGLSNEKLFF
j_call: TRBJ1-4
v_call: TRBV28
clone_size: many
d_call: .

cdr3_nt: TGTGCCAGCAGCCAAGCGGGACTCTCCACAGATACGCAGTATTTT
cdr3_aa: CASSQAGLSTDTQYF
j_call: TRBJ2-3
v_call: TRBV14
clone_size: .
d_call: .

cdr3_nt: TGTGCCAGTAGTATCAGCCGGACGGGGTTTACCTACAATGAGCAGTTCTTC
cdr3_aa: CASSISRTGFTYNEQFF
j_call: TRBJ2-1
v_call: TRBV19
clone_size: .
d_call: .

cdr3_nt: TGCAGTGCTAGACCGCCAGCGGGAGGGAACAATGAGCAGTTCTTC
cdr3_aa: CSARPPAGGNNEQFF
j_call: TRBJ2-1
v_call: TRBV20-1
clone_size: few
d_call: TRBD2

cdr3_nt: TGTGCCAGCAGCCCGTCGGGGAGTGAGAAGTACTTC
cdr3_aa: CASSPSGSEKYF
j_call: TRBJ2-7
v_call: TRBV7-9
clone_size: .
d_call: .

cdr3_nt: TGTGCCAGCAGCCCCACTAGCGGGAGAAAGGATACGCAGTATTTT
cdr3_aa: CASSPTSGRKDTQYF
j_call: TRBJ2-3
v_call: TRBV7-2
clone_size: few
d_call: TRBD2

cdr3_nt: TGCAGTGCGCACGGGACTAGCGGTAAAAACATTCAGTACTTC
cdr3_aa: CSAHGTSGKNIQYF
j_call: TRBJ2-4
v_call: TRBV20-1
clone_size: few
d_call: TRBD2

cdr3_nt: TGCAGTGCTGAGGACAGGGTATCGGCTCAGCCCCAGCATTTT
cdr3_aa: CSAEDRVSAQPQHF
j_call: TRBJ1-5
v_call: TRBV20-1
clone_size: .
d_call: TRBD1

cdr3_nt: TGTGCCAGCAGTTTCGACGGACGCTACAATGAGCAGTTCTTC
cdr3_aa: CASSFDGRYNEQFF
j_call: TRBJ2-1
v_call: TRBV6-5
clone_size: few
d_call: .

cdr3_nt: TGTGCCAGCAGCTCCACAGGGGGCTCATATCAGCCCCAGCATTTT
cdr3_aa: CASSSTGGSYQPQHF
j_call: TRBJ1-5
v_call: TRBV7-9
clone_size: few
d_call: TRBD1

cdr3_nt: TGTGCCAGCAGCCCCGGGTGGGGCTACACCTTC
cdr3_aa: CASSPGWGYTF
j_call: TRBJ1-2
v_call: TRBV28
clone_size: few
d_call: .

cdr3_nt: TGTGCCATCGGGCCCCCCCGGGGGGAGCAGTACTTC
cdr3_aa: CAIGPPRGEQYF
j_call: TRBJ2-7
v_call: TRBV10-3
clone_size: .
d_call: .

cdr3_nt: TGTGCCAGCAGCCTTCTCGGGGCCGGAAACATTCAGTACTTC
cdr3_aa: CASSLLGAGNIQYF
j_call: TRBJ2-4
v_call: TRBV27
clone_size: few
d_call: .

cdr3_nt: TGTGCCAGCAGCCAAGATCCCTCAGGGCCCGGCTACACCTTC
cdr3_aa: CASSQDPSGPGYTF
j_call: TRBJ1-2
v_call: TRBV4-2
clone_size: many
d_call: .

cdr3_nt: TGTGCCAGCAGTGCCTCCGGGACTAGCGGGGGGGCAAACATTCAGTACTTC
cdr3_aa: CASSASGTSGGANIQYF
j_call: TRBJ2-4
v_call: TRBV6-1
clone_size: .
d_call: TRBD2

cdr3_nt: TGTGCCAGTAGTACCCGACAGGGAAAGAACAATCAGCCCCAGCATTTT
cdr3_aa: CASSTRQGKNNQPQHF
j_call: TRBJ1-5
v_call: TRBV19
clone_size: once
d_call: TRBD1

cdr3_nt: TGTGCCAGCAGCGCCGATAGACAAGATACGCAGTATTTT
cdr3_aa: CASSADRQDTQYF
j_call: TRBJ2-3
v_call: TRBV7-2
clone_size: many
d_call: .

cdr3_nt: TGTGCCAGCAGCTTAGCCCCGGGGTACGATGGCTACACCTTC
cdr3_aa: CASSLAPGYDGYTF
j_call: TRBJ1-2
v_call: TRBV7-2
clone_size: few
d_call: .

cdr3_nt: TGTGCCAGCTCACCGGTTTCTGCGACAGGGGGTGCATACGAGCAGTACTTC
cdr3_aa: CASSPVSATGGAYEQYF
j_call: TRBJ2-7
v_call: TRBV18
clone_size: few
d_call: TRBD1

cdr3_nt: TGTGCCAGCAGTTCCGACCAGAGAAGTAGCACAGATACGCAGTATTTT
cdr3_aa: CASSSDQRSSTDTQYF
j_call: TRBJ2-3
v_call: TRBV27
clone_size: few
d_call: .

cdr3_nt: TGTGCCAGCAGCCCGACGGGCTCCTCCTACGAGCAGTACTTC
cdr3_aa: CASSPTGSSYEQYF
j_call: TRBJ2-7
v_call: TRBV28
clone_size: many
d_call: .

cdr3_nt: TGTGCCAGCAGACGACAGGGACCTAGATCGAGCTCCTACGAGCAGTACTTC
cdr3_aa: CASRRQGPRSSSYEQYF
j_call: TRBJ2-7
v_call: TRBV6-1
clone_size: .
d_call: TRBD1

cdr3_nt: TGCAGTGCTAGGGACAGGTGGGACTCCGTATCCTACAATGAGCAGTTCTTC
cdr3_aa: CSARDRWDSVSYNEQFF
j_call: TRBJ2-1
v_call: TRBV20-1
clone_size: many
d_call: .

cdr3_nt: TGTGCCACCCTAAGTCGGGCCGGGGGCGAGCAGGACTTC
cdr3_aa: CATLSRAGGEQDF
j_call: TRBJ2-7
v_call: TRBV6-5
clone_size: .
d_call: .

cdr3_nt: TGTGCCAGCAGCTCTTTCCGGGACTACTCCTACAATGAGCAGTTCTTC
cdr3_aa: CASSSFRDYSYNEQFF
j_call: TRBJ2-1
v_call: TRBV7-6
clone_size: few
d_call: TRBD2

cdr3_nt: TGTGCCAGCAGTCCACAACGACCAGATCAGCCCCAGCATTTT
cdr3_aa: CASSPQRPDQPQHF
j_call: TRBJ1-5
v_call: TRBV27
clone_size: few
d_call: .

cdr3_nt: TGTGCCAGCTCACCCTTAGGCCCTGGGACTCCCTGGAATGAGCAGTTCTTC
cdr3_aa: CASSPLGPGTPWNEQFF
j_call: TRBJ2-1
v_call: TRBV18
clone_size: few
d_call: .

cdr3_nt: TGTGCCAGCAGTGGGGTAGGAGAGACCCAGTACTTC
cdr3_aa: CASSGVGETQYF
j_call: TRBJ2-5
v_call: TRBV6-6
clone_size: .
d_call: .

cdr3_nt: TGTGCCAGCAGTTGGGGAAACACCATATATTTT
cdr3_aa: CASSWGNTIYF
j_call: TRBJ1-3
v_call: TRBV28
clone_size: many
d_call: .

cdr3_nt: TGTGCCAGCAGCCCTCCAGCCCGCACCACAGATACGCAGTATTTT
cdr3_aa: CASSPPARTTDTQYF
j_call: TRBJ2-3
v_call: TRBV7-9
clone_size: few
d_call: .

cdr3_nt: TGTGCCAGCAGTTTACCCGGACTCCCTCGGGTTGAAAAACTGTTTTTT
cdr3_aa: CASSLPGLPRVEKLFF
j_call: TRBJ1-4
v_call: TRBV28
clone_size: few
d_call: .

cdr3_nt: TGTGCCAGCAGTTTAGCGAGGGTAGCGGGTCACAATGAGCAGTTCTTC
cdr3_aa: CASSLARVAGHNEQFF
j_call: TRBJ2-1
v_call: TRBV12-3/TRBV12-4
clone_size: .
d_call: TRBD2

cdr3_nt: TGTGCTAGCAGCTCGGGACAGAGCAGTAATTCACCCCTCCACTTT
cdr3_aa: CASSSGQSSNSPLHF
j_call: TRBJ1-6
v_call: TRBV7-7
clone_size: few
d_call: TRBD1

cdr3_nt: TGCAGCGTTAAGGACAGTTCCTACGAGCAGTACTTC
cdr3_aa: CSVKDSSYEQYF
j_call: TRBJ2-7
v_call: TRBV29-1
clone_size: few
d_call: .

cdr3_nt: TGTGCCAGCAGCTTAGTCCGACCGGTAGGGGCCAACGTCCTGACTTTC
cdr3_aa: CASSLVRPVGANVLTF
j_call: TRBJ2-6
v_call: TRBV7-9
clone_size: few
d_call: .

cdr3_nt: TGTGCCAGTAGTATAGGGCTAGCGGGAGGGTCTGAGCAGTTCTTC
cdr3_aa: CASSIGLAGGSEQFF
j_call: TRBJ2-1
v_call: TRBV19
clone_size: .
d_call: TRBD2

cdr3_nt: TGTGCCAGCAGCTCAGCGGGAGCTCCCTACGAGCAGTACTTC
cdr3_aa: CASSSAGAPYEQYF
j_call: TRBJ2-7
v_call: TRBV11-2
clone_size: .
d_call: TRBD2

cdr3_nt: TGTGCCAGCAGTTTGATCCCTTCGGGGGAGCAGTACTTC
cdr3_aa: CASSLIPSGEQYF
j_call: TRBJ2-7
v_call: TRBV28
clone_size: .
d_call: .

cdr3_nt: TGTGCCAGCAGCCAAGATCGGCCAACTGAAGCTTTCTTT
cdr3_aa: CASSQDRPTEAFF
j_call: TRBJ1-1
v_call: TRBV14
clone_size: .
d_call: .

cdr3_nt: TGTGCCAGCAGACCAGCGGGATCCTACGAGCAGTACTTC
cdr3_aa: CASRPAGSYEQYF
j_call: TRBJ2-7
v_call: TRBV6-2/TRBV6-3
clone_size: once
d_call: TRBD2